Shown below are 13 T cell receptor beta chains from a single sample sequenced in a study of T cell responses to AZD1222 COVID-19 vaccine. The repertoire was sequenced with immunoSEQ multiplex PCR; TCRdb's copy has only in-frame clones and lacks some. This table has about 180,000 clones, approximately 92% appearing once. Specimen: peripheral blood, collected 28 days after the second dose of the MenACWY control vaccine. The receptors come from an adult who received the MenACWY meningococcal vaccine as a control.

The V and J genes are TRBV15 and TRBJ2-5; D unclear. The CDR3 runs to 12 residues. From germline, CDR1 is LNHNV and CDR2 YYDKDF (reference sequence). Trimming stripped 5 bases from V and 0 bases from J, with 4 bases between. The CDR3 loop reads CATSVHQETQYF. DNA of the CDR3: TGTGCCACCAGCGTTCACCAAGAGACCCAGTACTTC.

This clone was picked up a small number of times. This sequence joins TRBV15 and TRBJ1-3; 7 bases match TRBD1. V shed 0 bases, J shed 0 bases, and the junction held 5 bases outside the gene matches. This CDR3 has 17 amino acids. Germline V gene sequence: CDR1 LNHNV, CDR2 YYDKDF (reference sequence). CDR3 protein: CATSRDPRDSSGNTIYF. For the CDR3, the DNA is TGTGCCACCAGCAGAGATCCCCGGGACAGCTCTGGAAACACCATATATTTT.

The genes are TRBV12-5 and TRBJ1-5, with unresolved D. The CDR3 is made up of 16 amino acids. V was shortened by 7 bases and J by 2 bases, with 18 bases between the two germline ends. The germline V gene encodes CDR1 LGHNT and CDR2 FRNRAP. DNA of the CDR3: TGTGCTAGTGCCTCTCGGACGGCGGGAGGCAATCAGCCCCAGCATTTT. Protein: CASASRTAGGNQPQHF. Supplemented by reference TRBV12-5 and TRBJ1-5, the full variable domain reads DARVTQTPRHKVTEMGQEVTMRCQPILGHNTVFWYRQTMMQGLELLAYFRNRAPLDDSGMPKDRFSAEMPDATLATLKIQPSEPRDSAVYFCASASRTAGGNQPQHFGDGTRLSIL.

CDR3 sequence reads: CASSPLQGLAGGHQDTQYF. CDR3 DNA sequence: TGTGCCAGCTCACCCCTACAGGGACTAGCGGGGGGACATCAGGATACGCAGTATTTT. This chain links TRBV18 with TRBJ2-3, with 15 bases that match TRBD2. Germline V gene lookup returns CDR1 KGHSH and CDR2 LQKENI. Trimming cost V 3 bases and J 6 bases; bases outside gene matches: 13. The CDR3 sequence is 19 residues long.

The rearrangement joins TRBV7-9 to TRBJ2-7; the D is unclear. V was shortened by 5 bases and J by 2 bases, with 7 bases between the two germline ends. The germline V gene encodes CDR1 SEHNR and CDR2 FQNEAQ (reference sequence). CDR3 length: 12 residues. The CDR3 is CASSPGPYEQYF. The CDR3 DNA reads TGTGCCAGCAGCCCCGGCCCCTACGAGCAGTACTTC. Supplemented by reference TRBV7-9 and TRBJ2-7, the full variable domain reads DTGVSQNPRHKITKRGQNVTFRCDPISEHNRLYWYRQTLGQGPEFLTYFQNEAQLEKSRLLSDRFSAERPKGSFSTLEIQRTEQGDSAMYLCASSPGPYEQYFGPGTRLTVT.

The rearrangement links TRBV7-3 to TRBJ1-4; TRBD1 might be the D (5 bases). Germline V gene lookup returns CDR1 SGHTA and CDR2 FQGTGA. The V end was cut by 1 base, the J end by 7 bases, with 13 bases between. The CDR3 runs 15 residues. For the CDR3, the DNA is TGTGCCAGCAGCTTAAGGCCAGGGTTGGGTGAAAAACTGTTTTTT. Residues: CASSLRPGLGEKLFF.

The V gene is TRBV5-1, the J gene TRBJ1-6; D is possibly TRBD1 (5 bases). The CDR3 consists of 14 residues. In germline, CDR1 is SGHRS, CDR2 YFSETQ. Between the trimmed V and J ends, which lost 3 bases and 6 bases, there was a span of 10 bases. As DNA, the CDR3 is TGCGCCAGCAGCTCGGGACCCAGTAATTCACCCCTCCACTTT. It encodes CASSSGPSNSPLHF.

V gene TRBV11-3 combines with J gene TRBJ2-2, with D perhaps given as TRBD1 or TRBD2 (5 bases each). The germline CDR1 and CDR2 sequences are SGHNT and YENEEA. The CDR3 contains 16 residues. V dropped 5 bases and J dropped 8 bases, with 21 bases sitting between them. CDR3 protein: CASSLILTGGGGELFF. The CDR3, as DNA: TGTGCCAGCAGCCTGATTCTTACTGGGGGTGGAGGGGAGCTGTTTTTT.

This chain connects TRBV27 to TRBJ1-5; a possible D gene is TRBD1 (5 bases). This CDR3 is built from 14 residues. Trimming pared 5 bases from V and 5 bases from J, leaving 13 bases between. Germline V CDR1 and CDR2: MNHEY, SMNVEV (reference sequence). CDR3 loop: CASSERGRHQPQHF. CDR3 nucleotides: TGTGCCAGCAGTGAGAGGGGCCGTCATCAGCCCCAGCATTTT.

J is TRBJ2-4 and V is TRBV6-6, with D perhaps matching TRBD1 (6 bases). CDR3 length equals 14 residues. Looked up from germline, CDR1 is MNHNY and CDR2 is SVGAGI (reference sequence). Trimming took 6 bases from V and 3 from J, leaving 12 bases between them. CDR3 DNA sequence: TGTGCCAGCAGGCCAACAGGGATCAAAAACATTCAGTACTTC. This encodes CASRPTGIKNIQYF.

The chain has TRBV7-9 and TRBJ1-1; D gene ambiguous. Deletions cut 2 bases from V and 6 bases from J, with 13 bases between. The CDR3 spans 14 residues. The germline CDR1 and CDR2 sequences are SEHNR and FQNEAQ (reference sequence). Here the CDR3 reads CASSLMGSSPEAFF. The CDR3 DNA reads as TGTGCCAGCAGCTTAATGGGGAGCAGCCCTGAAGCTTTCTTT.

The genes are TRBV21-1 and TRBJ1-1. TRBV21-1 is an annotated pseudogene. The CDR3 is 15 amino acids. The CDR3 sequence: CASSKEEYWGTEAFF. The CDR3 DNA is TGTGCCAGCAGCAAAGAAGAGTATTGGGGGACTGAAGCTTTCTTT.

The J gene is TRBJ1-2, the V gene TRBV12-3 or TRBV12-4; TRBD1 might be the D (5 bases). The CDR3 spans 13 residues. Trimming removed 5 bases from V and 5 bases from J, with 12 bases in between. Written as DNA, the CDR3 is TGTGCCAGCAGTGGGGCAGGGTGGTATGGCTACACCTTC. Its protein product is CASSGAGWYGYTF.